This entry lists 14 T cell receptor beta chains sequenced from one sample in a study of metastatic and nonmetastatic thyroid tumors. No treatment had been given to any patient before thyroid surgery. With MiXCR, TCRdb called clones anew from the PCR reads. The data show tens of thousands of clones, approximately 18% seen once. Material for sequencing was blood. All receptors derive from a male donor with papillary thyroid cancer or a benign thyroid nodule (not recorded which). Some clones in this sample may be carry-over from other donors' samples.

This clone showed up many times. V and J are TRBV7-8 and TRBJ2-7, with D perhaps TRBD2 (6 bases). Germline loops: CDR1 SGHVS, CDR2 FQNEAQ. The CDR3 is 13 amino acids. Trimming removed 5 bases from V and 7 bases from J, with 15 bases in between. CDR3 in DNA: TGTGCCAGCAGCATTACTTGGGCGGGGGAGCAGTACTTC. Its protein product is CASSITWAGEQYF.

This clone was detected ten times or more. The genes are TRBV7-9 and TRBJ2-2, with TRBD2 matching over 8 bases. V lost 2 bases and J lost 7; bases outside the gene matches: 12. There are 17 residues in the CDR3. Germline V CDR1 and CDR2: SEHNR, FQNEAQ (reference sequence). The CDR3 DNA is TGTGCCAGCAGCTTAATATCCGGGGGGGCCGGCATCGGGGAGCTGTTTTTT. Amino acids: CASSLISGGAGIGELFF.

This clone was seen repeatedly, ten times or more. The V gene is TRBV7-9, the J gene TRBJ2-7, with D unresolved. CDR1 and CDR2 from the germline V gene are SEHNR and FQNEAQ (reference sequence). This CDR3 contains 15 residues. The V end lost 5 bases, the J end lost 3 bases, and 17 bases lay between the germline ends. CDR3 coding DNA: TGTGCCAGCAGCCGTACAGCGAATTCTTACTACGAGCAGTACTTC. It specifies CASSRTANSYYEQYF.

The CDR3 coding sequence is TGTGCCAGCAGCTCCCGCGGGGCGGGGAACTACGAGCAGTACTTC. Its translation is CASSSRGAGNYEQYF. The rearrangement uses TRBV7-9 and TRBJ2-7; D may be TRBD2 (6 bases). Germline-derived CDR1 and CDR2 are SEHNR and FQNEAQ (reference sequence). Trimming took 4 bases from V and 3 from J, leaving 16 bases between them. CDR3 size: 15 residues.

This clone was counted ten times or more. This chain uses TRBV6-1 with TRBJ2-4; D gene ambiguous. The V gene lost 7 bases and the J gene lost 5 bases, with 12 bases spanning the gap. CDR3 length equals 13 residues. Per germline, CDR1 MNHNS and CDR2 SASEGT. The CDR3: CASTPDGQNIQYF. In DNA, the CDR3 is TGTGCCAGCACTCCGGACGGGCAAAACATTCAGTACTTC.

The V and J genes are TRBV2 and TRBJ2-7; D gene ambiguous. V lost 7 bases, J lost 7 bases, and 8 bases lay in between. This CDR3 region has 10 residues. The germline V gene encodes CDR1 SNHLY and CDR2 FYNNEI. The CDR3 nucleotides read TGTGCCAGCATTGTTCAGGAGCAGTACTTC. It is translated as CASIVQEQYF.

V usage is TRBV11-2 and J usage is TRBJ1-2, with 7 bases fitting TRBD1. The length of the CDR3 is 14 residues. J was trimmed by 5 bases and V by 6 bases; bases with no gene match: 9. Germline V CDR1 and CDR2: SGHAT, FQNNGV. CDR3 amino acids: CASSSTGTAYGYTF. The DNA for the CDR3 is TGTGCCAGCAGTTCCACCGGGACAGCTTATGGCTACACCTTC.

This clone was counted many times. The chain recombines TRBV28 with TRBJ2-2; D unclear. V was clipped by 4 bases and J by 2 bases, with 14 bases between them. This CDR3 is built from 16 residues. The germline V gene encodes CDR1 MDHEN and CDR2 SYDVKM. The CDR3 DNA reads as TGTGCCAGCAGTTGGGCCGGGCAGATAAACACCGGGGAGCTGTTTTTT. Its translation is CASSWAGQINTGELFF.

The table lists this clone with many counts. This chain joins TRBV30 and TRBJ2-7, with D perhaps TRBD1 (5 bases). The V end was cut by 2 bases, the J end by 6 bases, with 17 bases between. The V gene's germline CDR1 is GTSNPN and CDR2 SVGIG (reference sequence). This CDR3 region has 14 residues. The CDR3 sequence: CAWSNGQGWGEQYF. The CDR3 DNA is TGTGCCTGGAGTAACGGACAAGGCTGGGGCGAGCAGTACTTC.

Note on this clone: No DNA is shown, since the ends of the CDR3 on it are uncertain; the CDR3 is the one TCRdb lists. This rearrangement joins TRBV6-2 or TRBV6-3 to TRBJ2-5; the listed D gene, TRBD2, was not tested against the DNA. From germline, CDR1 is MNHEY and CDR2 SVGEGT. With termini counted, the CDR3 has 16 amino acids. The CDR3 protein is CAISYSCTSHQETQYF.

The V and J genes are TRBV2 and TRBJ2-7; 7 positions match TRBD1. There are 15 residues in the CDR3. Germline CDR1 reads SNHLY; CDR2 reads FYNNEI. J was trimmed by 4 bases and V by 4 bases; bases with no gene match: 10. The CDR3 DNA is TGTGCCAGCAGTGGAGTTCCGGGACAGCAATACGAGCAGTACTTC. Its translation is CASSGVPGQQYEQYF.

This clone came up many times. V and J are TRBV7-2 and TRBJ1-5; no clear D gene. The CDR3 is made up of 14 amino acids. CDR1 and CDR2 from the germline V gene are SGHTA and FQGNSA. The V gene lost 5 bases and the J gene lost 2 bases, with 10 bases spanning the gap. Here the CDR3 reads CASSQPGGNQPQHF. The DNA for the CDR3 is TGTGCCAGCAGCCAACCGGGCGGCAATCAGCCCCAGCATTTT.

At least ten counts were recorded for this clone. This chain uses TRBV20-1 with TRBJ2-1; D not certain. The CDR3 extends over 14 amino acids. Trimming removed 3 bases from V and 0 bases from J, with 9 bases in between. Germline V gene sequence: CDR1 DFQATT, CDR2 SNEGSKA (reference sequence). CDR3: CSASKPHSYNEQFF. CDR3 nucleotides: TGCAGTGCTAGTAAGCCTCACTCCTACAATGAGCAGTTCTTC.

This clone was seen ten or more times. The chain uses TRBV11-3 and TRBJ2-7; D is uncertain. The CDR3 covers 13 residues. The V end was cut by 4 bases, the J end by 4 bases, with 11 bases between. The germline V gene has CDR1 SGHNT and CDR2 YENEEA. The CDR3 nucleotides are TGTGCCAGCAGCTACGGCCCCGGATACGAGCAGTACTTC. The encoded protein is CASSYGPGYEQYF.